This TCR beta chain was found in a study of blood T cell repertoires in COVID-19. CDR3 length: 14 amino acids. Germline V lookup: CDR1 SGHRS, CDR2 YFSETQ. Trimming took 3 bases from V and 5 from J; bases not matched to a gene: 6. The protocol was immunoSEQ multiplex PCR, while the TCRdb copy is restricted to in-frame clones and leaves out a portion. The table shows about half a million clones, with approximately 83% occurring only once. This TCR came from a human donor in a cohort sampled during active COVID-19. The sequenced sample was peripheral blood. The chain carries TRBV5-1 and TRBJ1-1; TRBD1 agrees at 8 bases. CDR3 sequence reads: CASSSGQGQTEAFF. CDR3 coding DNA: TGCGCCAGCAGCTCCGGACAGGGTCAGACTGAAGCTTTCTTT.